These 13 T cell receptor beta chains came from one sample sequenced in a study of shared clonotypes between healthy human individuals. The data were produced by immunoSEQ multiplex PCR, yet TCRdb's version contains in-frame clones alone and is incomplete. Of about 800,000 clones listed, 95% to 97% are singletons. CD8 cells classed as naive were CD45RO-negative and positively selected for CCR7, excluding terminally differentiated effector memory CD45RA+ cells. Sequencing used naive CD8+ T cells sorted from blood. The receptors come from a man aged 30-40 years in good health.

As concerns this clone: The sample carries other DNA sequences with the same CDR3. The CDR3 region is CASSPRTGDYEQYF. The CDR3 region has the DNA TGTGCCAGCAGCCCTAGGACAGGAGATTACGAGCAGTACTTC. The chain joins TRBV7-9 to TRBJ2-7; 7 nucleotides line up with TRBD1. The ends lost 5 bases at V and 4 bases at J; junction bases unmatched: 8. This CDR3 has 14 residues. Germline lookup yields CDR1 SEHNR and CDR2 FQNEAQ (reference sequence).

To note about this clone: The sample has other DNA sequences that encode this CDR3 too. This chain links TRBV9 with TRBJ1-1, with D possibly being TRBD1 (6 bases). V lost 0 bases and J lost 4, with 10 bases in between. Germline CDR1 and CDR2: SGDLS and YYNGEE. CDR3 size: 14 residues. CDR3 sequence reads: CASSVGGGTTEAFF. CDR3 nucleotide sequence: TGTGCCAGCAGCGTAGGAGGGGGTACCACTGAAGCTTTCTTT.

The CDR3 protein is CSIARTGGNTEAFF. In nucleotides, the CDR3 is TGCAGCATTGCCCGAACAGGGGGCAACACTGAAGCTTTCTTT. The J gene is TRBJ1-1, the V gene TRBV29-1; 9 bases are shared with TRBD1. The CDR3 covers 14 residues. Germline CDR1 and CDR2: SQVTM and ANQGSEA. Trimming took 8 bases from V and 2 from J; bases not matched to a gene: 9.

This chain links TRBV2 with TRBJ2-7, with TRBD1 identical over 10 bases. Trimming took 2 bases from V and 1 from J; bases not matched to a gene: 2. Germline-derived CDR1 and CDR2 are SNHLY and FYNNEI. The CDR3 covers 15 residues. CDR3 region: CASSELGQGSYEQYF. In DNA, the CDR3 is TGTGCCAGCAGTGAATTGGGACAGGGGTCCTACGAGCAGTACTTC.

The V and J genes are TRBV5-5 and TRBJ1-3; possible D gene TRBD1, 6 bases. Germline CDR1 is SGHKS and CDR2 is YYEKEE (reference sequence). This CDR3 spans 15 amino acids. The V gene lost 3 bases and the J gene lost 2 bases, with 12 bases spanning the gap. In DNA, the CDR3 is TGTGCCAGCAGCTACGACAGGAACCCTGGAAACACCATATATTTT. Its protein product is CASSYDRNPGNTIYF.

The CDR3 DNA reads as TGTGCCAGCAGTTTATTATCCAGCTCTGGGGCCAACGTCCTGACTTTC. Protein: CASSLLSSSGANVLTF. The V call is TRBV27, the J call TRBJ2-6; D remains unclear. V was shortened by 1 base and J by 0 bases, with 7 bases between the two germline ends. Germline CDR1 and CDR2: MNHEY and SMNVEV (reference sequence). The CDR3 runs to 16 residues.

As DNA, the CDR3 is TGTGCCAGCAGCTCGCAGGGGGCCCCAGGGGAAAAACTGTTTTTT. Translation gives CASSSQGAPGEKLFF. The chain has TRBV6-5 and TRBJ1-4, with TRBD1 identical over 8 bases. The CDR3 is 15 residues long. Germline lookup yields CDR1 MNHEY and CDR2 SVGAGI. Trimming cost V 6 bases and J 8 bases; bases outside gene matches: 11.

The J gene is TRBJ1-2, the V gene TRBV27; the D is unclear. Germline V lookup: CDR1 MNHEY, CDR2 SMNVEV (reference sequence). Deletions cut 2 bases from V and 7 bases from J, with 14 bases between. This CDR3 is 14 amino acids long. The CDR3 region is CASSLGYGVGGYTF. CDR3 nucleotides: TGTGCCAGCAGTTTAGGTTACGGGGTCGGTGGCTACACCTTC.

The V and J genes are TRBV29-1 and TRBJ2-3, with D possibly TRBD2 on 5 matching bases. Germline loops: CDR1 SQVTM, CDR2 ANQGSEA. The CDR3 contains 15 residues. The V end was cut by 3 bases, the J end by 0 bases, with 13 bases between. The CDR3 DNA is TGCAGCGTTGAGATGGGAGACGATAGCACAGATACGCAGTATTTT. It encodes CSVEMGDDSTDTQYF.

J is TRBJ2-7 and V is TRBV7-8, with 12 bases identical to TRBD1. The CDR3 is made up of 17 amino acids. Germline CDR1 is SGHVS and CDR2 is FQNEAQ. V lost 2 bases and J lost 5; bases outside the gene matches: 10. In nucleotides, the CDR3 is TGTGCCAGCAGCTTACCCCTGGGACAGGGGGCCTCGAACGAGCAGTACTTC. Translating it yields CASSLPLGQGASNEQYF.

The chain joins TRBV6-5 to TRBJ1-1; D is perhaps TRBD1 (6 bases). Trimming left V 6 bases short and J 5 bases short, with 13 bases between. The CDR3 extends over 13 amino acids. Germline V lookup: CDR1 MNHEY, CDR2 SVGAGI. The CDR3, as DNA: TGTGCCAGCAGCCGAAACAGGGTAACTGAAGCTTTCTTT. This translates into CASSRNRVTEAFF.

J is TRBJ2-3 and V is TRBV7-2, with D uncertain. This CDR3 spans 16 amino acids. V lost 3 bases and J lost 3, with 16 bases in between. CDR1 and CDR2 from the germline V gene are SGHTA and FQGNSA. DNA of the CDR3: TGTGCCAGCAGCTTGATTGTAAGGGTGGAGACAGATACGCAGTATTTT. Encoded protein: CASSLIVRVETDTQYF.

This chain links TRBV27 with TRBJ2-7; the D is unclear. CDR3 size: 11 residues. Germline V gene lookup returns CDR1 MNHEY and CDR2 SMNVEV (reference sequence). The V end was cut by 8 bases, the J end by 3 bases, with 8 bases between. Here the CDR3 reads CASGFNYEQYF. For the CDR3, the DNA is TGTGCCAGCGGATTCAACTACGAGCAGTACTTC.